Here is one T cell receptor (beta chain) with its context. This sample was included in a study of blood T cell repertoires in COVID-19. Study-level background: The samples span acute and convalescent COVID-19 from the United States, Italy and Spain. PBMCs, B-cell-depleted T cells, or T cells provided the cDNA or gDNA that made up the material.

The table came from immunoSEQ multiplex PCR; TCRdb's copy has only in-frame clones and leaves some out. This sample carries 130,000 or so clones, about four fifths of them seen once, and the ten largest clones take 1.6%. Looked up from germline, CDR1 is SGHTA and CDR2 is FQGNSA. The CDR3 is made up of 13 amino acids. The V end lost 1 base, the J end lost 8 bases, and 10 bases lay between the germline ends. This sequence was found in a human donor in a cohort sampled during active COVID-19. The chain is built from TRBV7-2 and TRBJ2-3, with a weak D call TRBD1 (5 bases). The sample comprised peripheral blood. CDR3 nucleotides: TGTGCCAGCAGCTTAGGGGGCCCACCTACGCAGTATTTT. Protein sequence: CASSLGGPPTQYF.